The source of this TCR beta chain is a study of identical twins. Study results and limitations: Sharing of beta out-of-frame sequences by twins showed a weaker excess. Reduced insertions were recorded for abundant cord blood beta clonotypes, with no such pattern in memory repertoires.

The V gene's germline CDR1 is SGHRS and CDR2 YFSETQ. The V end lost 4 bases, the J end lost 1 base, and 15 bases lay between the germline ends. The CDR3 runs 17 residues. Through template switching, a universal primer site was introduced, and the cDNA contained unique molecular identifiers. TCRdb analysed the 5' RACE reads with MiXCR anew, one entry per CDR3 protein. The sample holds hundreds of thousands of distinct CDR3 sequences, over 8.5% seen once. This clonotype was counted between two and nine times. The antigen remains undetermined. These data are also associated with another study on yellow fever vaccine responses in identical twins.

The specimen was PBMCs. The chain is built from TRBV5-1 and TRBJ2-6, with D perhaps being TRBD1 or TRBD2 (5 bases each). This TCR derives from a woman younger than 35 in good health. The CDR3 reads CASSPTGTGSGANVLTF. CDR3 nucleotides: TGCGCCAGCAGCCCCACCGGGACGGGTTCTGGGGCCAACGTCCTGACTTTC.